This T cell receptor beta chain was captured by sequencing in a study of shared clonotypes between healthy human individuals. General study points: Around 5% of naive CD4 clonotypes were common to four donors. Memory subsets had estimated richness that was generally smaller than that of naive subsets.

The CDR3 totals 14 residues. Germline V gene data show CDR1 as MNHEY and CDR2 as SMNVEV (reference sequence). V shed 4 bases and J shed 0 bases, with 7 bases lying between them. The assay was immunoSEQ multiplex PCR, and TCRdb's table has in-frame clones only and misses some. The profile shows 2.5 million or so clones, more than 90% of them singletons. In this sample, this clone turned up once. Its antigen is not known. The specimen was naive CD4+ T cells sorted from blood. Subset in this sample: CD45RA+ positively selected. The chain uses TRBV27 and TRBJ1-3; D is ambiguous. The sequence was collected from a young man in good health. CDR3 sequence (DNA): TGTGCCAGCAGTTCAGACTACTCTGGAAACACCATATATTTT. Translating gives CASSSDYSGNTIYF.